This TCR beta chain was identified during a study of Tregs in tolerant kidney transplant recipients. Overall study results and limits: Findings come from small patient numbers and require larger validation. Tregs expanded with activated donor B cells seemed most donor-specific.

The nonmyeloablative bone marrow transplants came from related graft donors, with transient mixed chimerism. Details on this clone: Its cognate antigen is unknown. The read gets to within 3 residues of the CDR3 end, and the germline J gene fills in the rest.

Using immunoSEQ multiplex PCR, the repertoire was profiled, and TCRdb retains in-frame clones only, with some absent. This sample carries 10,000 or so clones, with roughly 26% going to the ten biggest clones. V was clipped by 1 base and J by 4 bases, with 10 bases between them. This CDR3 region has 15 residues. The germline V gene encodes CDR1 ENHRY and CDR2 SYGVKD. The sequencing used CD8+ T cells from blood (PBMCs), collected 24 months after the transplant. The clonotype was recovered from a human patient who received a combined kidney and bone marrow transplant. Some T cells may possibly be graft donor cells. The rearrangement links TRBV10-3 to TRBJ2-2, with D maybe TRBD1 (6 bases). CDR3 region: CAISELRTATGELFF. CDR3 DNA (partial): TGTGCCATCAGTGAGTTGAGGACAGCCACCGGGGAG.